Presented here are 20 T cell receptor beta chains from one specimen sequenced in a study of T cells in Graves' hyperthyroidism and ophthalmopathy. From RNA transcripts, TCR beta CDR3 regions were amplified. In the first-round RT-PCR of the TCR CDR3, the HTBI primer set was used. TCRdb called the multiplex PCR reads again in MiXCR, with one record for every CDR3 protein. The sample carries about 280,000 distinct CDR3 sequences, less than 30% recorded once. Sequenced: blood. The receptors here all came from a man aged 35 to 55 with Graves' hyperthyroidism that later progressed to Graves' ophthalmopathy.

This clonotype was recorded at least ten times. The J gene is TRBJ1-1, the V gene TRBV29-1; 7 nucleotides align to TRBD1. Per germline, CDR1 SQVTM and CDR2 ANQGSEA. The CDR3 spans 13 residues. CDR3 coding DNA: TGCACCTCGAGGGGGCTCATGAACACTGAAGCTTTCTTT. This translates into CTSRGLMNTEAFF.

This clonotype was observed many times. V and J are TRBV6-1 and TRBJ2-7; the match to TRBD2 covers 10 bases. V was pared by 4 bases and J by 12 bases, with 9 bases of the junction left unmatched. CDR3 length: 13 residues. Germline CDR1 and CDR2: MNHNS and SASEGT. The DNA for the CDR3 is TGTGCCAGCAGTGCGACTAGCGGGCGGCCAGGGTACTTC. Translating gives CASSATSGRPGYF.

A word on this clonotype: A much larger clonotype is one base distant, so this may be a read error. The missing conserved phenylalanine or tryptophan at the end of this CDR3 makes a read error likely. This chain uses TRBV11-2 with TRBJ2-7, with D possibly matching TRBD2 (5 bases). The CDR3 is 13 residues long. CDR1 is SGHAT and CDR2 is FQNNGV in the germline V gene. Trimming removed 1 base from V and 6 bases from J, with 10 bases in between. The CDR3 region is CASSLGEGFEQYS. DNA for the CDR3: TGTGCCAGCAGCTTAGGAGAGGGATTCGAGCAGTACTCC.

This chain joins TRBV20-1 and TRBJ2-7, with 11 bases fitting TRBD2. This CDR3 comprises 15 residues. Trimming removed 0 bases from V and 3 bases from J; junction bases left unmatched: 4. Germline V gives CDR1 DFQATT, CDR2 SNEGSKA (reference sequence). CDR3: CSARDLAGGGYEQYF. The CDR3 DNA sequence: TGCAGTGCTAGAGACCTAGCGGGAGGCGGCTACGAGCAGTACTTC.

This clonotype was counted ten times or more. The V and J genes are TRBV28 and TRBJ2-7; D call uncertain. There are 13 residues in the CDR3. The germline V and J ends were trimmed by 2 bases and 4 bases, with 9 bases remaining between them. The germline V gene encodes CDR1 MDHEN and CDR2 SYDVKM. CDR3 nucleotides: TGTGCCAGCAGTTTAGTTGGGCCTTACGAGCAGTACTTC. Amino acid sequence: CASSLVGPYEQYF.

The chain has TRBV27 and TRBJ2-5; no clear D. Germline assignment: CDR1 MNHEY and CDR2 SMNVEV (reference sequence). V was cut by 6 bases and J by 2 bases, with 10 bases left in between. CDR3 length: 13 residues. The DNA of the CDR3 is TGTGCCAGCAGGGCCCGGCGGCAAGAGACCCAGTACTTC. As protein: CASRARRQETQYF.

This clonotype showed up many times. CDR3 nucleotides: TGCAGCGGCGTAGGGGGACAGGGGATCGACACTGAAGCTTTCTTT. Translated, it gives CSGVGGQGIDTEAFF. The genes are TRBV29-1 and TRBJ1-1; TRBD1 agrees at 10 bases. Germline lookup yields CDR1 SQVTM and CDR2 ANQGSEA. J gave up 3 bases and V 7 bases, and 11 bases lay outside the gene matches. The CDR3 has 15 residues.

This clonotype occurred many times. This chain connects TRBV9 to TRBJ1-5; no reliable D call. Looked up from germline, CDR1 is SGDLS and CDR2 is YYNGEE. The CDR3 has 14 amino acids. V was pared by 3 bases and J by 5 bases, with 12 bases between. This chain's CDR3 is CASSAGRSDQPQHF. CDR3 coding DNA: TGTGCCAGCAGCGCCGGACGGTCGGATCAGCCCCAGCATTTT.

This clonotype has ten or more counts. The chain joins TRBV20-1 to TRBJ2-7; D may be TRBD2 (6 bases). The CDR3 is made up of 13 amino acids. Germline V gene sequence: CDR1 DFQATT, CDR2 SNEGSKA (reference sequence). V lost 5 bases to trimming and J lost 1 base, with 12 bases between them. The CDR3 protein is CSAGTEQSYEQYF. As DNA, the CDR3 is TGCAGTGCTGGGACTGAACAATCCTACGAGCAGTACTTC.

This clonotype came up many times. This sequence joins TRBV9 and TRBJ1-1; 11 bases map to TRBD1. J lost 1 base, V lost 4 bases, and 6 bases had no gene match. Germline V gene sequence: CDR1 SGDLS, CDR2 YYNGEE. The CDR3 is 16 amino acids. In DNA form, the CDR3 reads TGTGCCAGCAGCCTATGGACAGGGGGCGCGAACACTGAAGCTTTCTTT. This gives the protein CASSLWTGGANTEAFF.

This clonotype has a handful of counts. The chain recombines TRBV11-2 with TRBJ2-2, with 10 bases aligning to TRBD2. The CDR3 contains 16 residues. V lost 6 bases to trimming and J lost 1 base; unmatched junction nucleotides: 5. Germline values: CDR1 SGHAT, CDR2 FQNNGV. The CDR3 is CASRPGLAENTGELFF. The CDR3, as DNA: TGTGCCAGCAGACCTGGACTAGCGGAGAACACCGGGGAGCTGTTTTTT.

CDR3 coding DNA: TGTGCCAGCAGTTACTTAACTAGCGGAGCCTACGAGCAGTACTTC. Translation gives CASSYLTSGAYEQYF. The chain links TRBV6-2 or TRBV6-3 to TRBJ2-7; 8 bases map to TRBD2. Germline assignment: CDR1 MNHEY and CDR2 SVGEGT. The CDR3 sequence is 15 residues long. Losses at the gene ends were 1 base for V and 2 bases for J; bases not matched to a gene: 4.

This clonotype came up many times. The chain carries TRBV24-1 and TRBJ1-1; D remains unclear. Per germline, CDR1 KGHDR and CDR2 SFDVKD. The ends were cut back, 3 bases at V and 1 base at J, with 5 bases in the middle. The CDR3 runs 13 residues. CDR3 sequence: CATSDSWNTEAFF. In DNA, the CDR3 is TGTGCCACCAGTGATAGCTGGAACACTGAAGCTTTCTTT.

This clonotype was seen many times. The chain combines TRBV6-6 with TRBJ2-5; 9 nucleotides line up with TRBD1. This CDR3 region has 20 residues. Trimming removed 8 bases from V and 4 bases from J; junction bases left unmatched: 26. Per germline, CDR1 MNHNY and CDR2 SVGAGI (reference sequence). CDR3 bases: TGTGCCAGCGCAGTTCCTAGAGGACAGGGGTTTCCCCCACCGAGAGAGACCCAGTACTTC. Amino acid sequence: CASAVPRGQGFPPPRETQYF.

This clonotype was seen repeatedly, ten times or more. This chain connects TRBV12-3 or TRBV12-4 to TRBJ1-1; D gene unclear. Trimming removed 5 bases from V and 3 bases from J, with 7 bases in between. CDR3 length equals 12 residues. The CDR3 nucleotides read TGTGCCAGCAGTCCCTACTACACTGAAGCTTTCTTT. Translated, it gives CASSPYYTEAFF.

This clonotype occurred many times. The V and J genes are TRBV4-1 and TRBJ2-7, with 10 bases matching TRBD2. V lost 2 bases and J lost 5; bases outside the gene matches: 6. CDR1 and CDR2 from the germline V gene are MGHRA and YSYEKL. This CDR3 region has 15 residues. The CDR3 region is CASSQSLAGEHEQYF. The CDR3 bases are TGCGCCAGCAGCCAATCTCTAGCGGGAGAACACGAGCAGTACTTC.

About this clonotype: This sequence may be a read error, since a much larger clone differs from it by one base. The chain couples TRBV30 to TRBJ2-7; D is tentatively TRBD1 or TRBD2 (7 bases each). Germline V gene sequence: CDR1 GTSNPN, CDR2 SVGIG (reference sequence). The CDR3 runs 14 residues. Trimming took 0 bases from V and 6 from J, leaving 15 bases between them. CDR3 nucleotides: TGTGCCTGGAGTGTGACAGGGACTATCTGCGAGCAGTACTTC. It is translated as CAWSVTGTICEQYF.

This clonotype was seen at least ten times. The CDR3 nucleotides are TGTGCCAGCAGCTTAGAAGCGGGAAGGTTTGGCGAGACCCAGTACTTC. As protein: CASSLEAGRFGETQYF. The chain couples TRBV11-3 to TRBJ2-5; 7 bases match TRBD2. The CDR3 covers 16 residues. The V gene end was trimmed by 0 bases and the J gene end by 5 bases; junction bases not matched to a gene: 9. Germline CDR1 reads SGHNT; CDR2 reads YENEEA.

The chain carries TRBV5-1 and TRBJ2-5, with 14 bases identical to TRBD2. Trimming removed 0 bases from V and 1 base from J; junction bases left unmatched: 2. CDR1 is SGHRS and CDR2 is YFSETQ in the germline V gene. The CDR3 extends over 17 amino acids. The DNA of the CDR3 is TGCGCCAGCAGCTTGGCCGGGACTAGCGGGAGCCAAGAGACCCAGTACTTC. Its protein product is CASSLAGTSGSQETQYF.

The sample holds many counts of this clonotype. V gene TRBV27 combines with J gene TRBJ2-6; TRBD2 might be the D (6 bases). The CDR3 covers 17 residues. The V end was cut by 10 bases, the J end by 0 bases, with 19 bases between. Germline CDR1 and CDR2: MNHEY and SMNVEV (reference sequence). In DNA, the CDR3 is TGTGCCACTTCAAGGAGGGGTTCAACCTCTGGGGCCAACGTCCTGACTTTC. Protein: CATSRRGSTSGANVLTF.